These 29 T cell receptor beta chains were sequenced from one sample in a study of immune heterogeneity within non-small cell lung tumors. TCR beta CDR3 was amplified by multiplex PCR, first round roughly 10 cycles, 32 V and 13 J primers. One entry per CDR3 protein results from TCRdb running MiXCR on the multiplex PCR reads. Among roughly 4,700 distinct CDR3 sequences listed, more than 25% were seen once. Genomic DNA from bulk tumor acted as the template, and about 600 ng was loaded per sample. Surgery yielded several widely spaced biopsies per primary tumor. Patients went through curative surgery, and their non-small cell lung cancer was untreated and newly diagnosed. The specimen was lung tumor tissue. The receptors stem from a woman in her forties or fifties with non-small cell lung cancer.

This clonotype was detected only once. CDR3 residues: CSAQGGRDITGELFF. CDR3 DNA: TGCAGTGCCCAGGGGGGGCGGGACATCACCGGGGAGCTGTTTTTT. V usage is TRBV20-1 and J usage is TRBJ2-2; the D gene could be TRBD1 or TRBD2 (7 bases each). The germline gives CDR1 DFQATT, CDR2 SNEGSKA (reference sequence). V was trimmed by 6 bases and J by 4 bases, leaving 18 bases between them. This CDR3 spans 15 amino acids.

This clonotype qualifies as hyperexpanded (1% or more). The chain recombines TRBV4-1 with TRBJ1-1, with D possibly being TRBD1 (5 bases). CDR3 length: 14 amino acids. Germline assignment: CDR1 MGHRA and CDR2 YSYEKL. V lost 5 bases and J 1 base, leaving 11 bases between the germline ends. In DNA, the CDR3 is TGCGCCAGCAGCTCAGGGTACGGGAACACTGAAGCTTTCTTT. It translates to CASSSGYGNTEAFF.

This chain uses TRBV19 with TRBJ2-1, with D maybe TRBD2 (5 bases). Germline V gene data show CDR1 as LNHDA and CDR2 as SQIVND (reference sequence). The CDR3 extends over 14 amino acids. With 0 bases removed from V and 14 bases from J, the gap between germline ends came to 17 bases. The CDR3 nucleotides are TGTGCCAGTAGTATAGATCTGAGCATCAGGAGGAAGTTCTTC. This encodes CASSIDLSIRRKFF.

The chain links TRBV28 to TRBJ1-2; D is undetermined. Germline V CDR1 and CDR2: MDHEN, SYDVKM. Trimming cost V 1 base and J 8 bases, with 11 bases left between them. The CDR3 covers 13 residues. The CDR3 region has the DNA TGTGCCAGCAGTTTATACGGGGATGCAGGCTACACCTTC. It is translated as CASSLYGDAGYTF.

A few counts support this clonotype. This sequence joins TRBV24-1 and TRBJ2-5; D may be TRBD1 or TRBD2 (7 bases each). Trimming took off 4 bases at V and 4 bases at J, with 15 bases between the two ends. The CDR3 sequence is 15 residues long. Germline CDR1 and CDR2: KGHDR and SFDVKD. The DNA of the CDR3 is TGTGCCACCAGTGACCAAGACAGGGAGGGAGAGACCCAGTACTTC. This codes for CATSDQDREGETQYF.

This sequence joins TRBV28 and TRBJ2-3, with TRBD2 matching 7 bases. CDR1 MDHEN and CDR2 SYDVKM come from the germline V gene. The trim removed 5 bases at V and 2 bases at J, leaving 16 bases unmatched. The CDR3 consists of 18 residues. The CDR3 sequence: CASSIAGTIDPSTDTQYF. The CDR3 DNA reads TGTGCCAGCAGTATCGCCGGGACTATCGACCCATCCACAGATACGCAGTATTTT.

The chain combines TRBV27 with TRBJ2-2; D is unclear. V shed 1 base and J shed 3 bases, with 3 bases lying between them. Looked up from germline, CDR1 is MNHEY and CDR2 is SMNVEV (reference sequence). CDR3 length: 13 residues. The CDR3 nucleotides are TGTGCCAGCAGTTTATGGTACACCGGGGAGCTGTTTTTT. It encodes CASSLWYTGELFF.

This clonotype is medium-sized within its sample. The chain links TRBV6-5 to TRBJ2-7, with D perhaps TRBD1 (6 bases). V lost 2 bases and J lost 2, with 13 bases in between. CDR1 and CDR2 from the germline V gene are MNHEY and SVGAGI. The CDR3 is made up of 15 amino acids. CDR3 loop: CASSYRDNGAYEQYF. The CDR3 bases are TGTGCCAGCAGTTACCGGGACAACGGGGCCTACGAGCAGTACTTC.

In this sample, this clonotype is medium-sized. This sequence joins TRBV30 and TRBJ2-7, with D uncertain. Looked up from germline, CDR1 is GTSNPN and CDR2 is SVGIG (reference sequence). This CDR3 region has 13 residues. V was trimmed by 0 bases and J by 5 bases, leaving 11 bases between them. The CDR3 here is CAWSVRRRDEQYF. CDR3 nucleotides: TGTGCCTGGAGTGTACGTCGTAGGGACGAGCAGTACTTC.

The rearrangement joins TRBV11-2 to TRBJ1-2, with TRBD1 matching over 8 bases. The V gene end was trimmed by 0 bases and the J gene end by 3 bases; junction bases not matched to a gene: 9. The CDR3 sequence is 17 residues long. CDR1 and CDR2 from the germline V gene are SGHAT and FQNNGV. The CDR3 loop is CASSLDPRQGAHYGYTF. The CDR3 DNA is TGTGCCAGCAGCTTAGACCCAAGGCAGGGGGCTCACTATGGCTACACCTTC.

This clonotype counts as medium-sized. V usage is TRBV6-1 and J usage is TRBJ1-5; D remains unclear. The length of the CDR3 is 14 residues. Germline CDR1 MNHNS, CDR2 SASEGT. Trimming cost V 4 bases and J 2 bases, with 9 bases left between them. CDR3 bases: TGTGCCAGCAGTGTCGACCGAGGCAATCAGCCCCAGCATTTT. Residues: CASSVDRGNQPQHF.

Comment on this clonotype: The CDR3 end shows no conserved phenylalanine or tryptophan, and so a read error is likely. Because the CDR3's place on the DNA is in doubt, the DNA is left out and the CDR3 is given as listed by TCRdb. The chain carries TRBV28 and TRBJ2-3; the DNA was not used to check the table's D call, TRBD1. Germline V gene sequence: CDR1 MDHEN, CDR2 SYDVKM. Counting both end residues, the CDR3 totals 17 amino acids. CDR3 region: CASSLVGVYGYEQYFGP.

The chain carries TRBV20-1 and TRBJ1-1; no reliable D call. This CDR3 region has 12 residues. V dropped 7 bases and J dropped 6 bases, with 15 bases sitting between them. Germline V gene data show CDR1 as DFQATT and CDR2 as SNEGSKA (reference sequence). DNA for the CDR3: TGCAGTGTTAAGAGGGTGCTCCCTGAAGCTTTCTTT. Amino acids: CSVKRVLPEAFF.

This clonotype was observed a few times. V is TRBV9 and J is TRBJ2-5; no definite D call. The germline gives CDR1 SGDLS, CDR2 YYNGEE. There are 13 residues in the CDR3. The V gene lost 3 bases and the J gene lost 3 bases, with 9 bases spanning the gap. The DNA of the CDR3 is TGTGCCAGCAGCGCAACGGTAGAAGAGACCCAGTACTTC. Translated: CASSATVEETQYF.

The chain joins TRBV6-1 to TRBJ1-1; D is unresolved. V lost 5 bases to trimming and J lost 3 bases, with 7 bases between them. The CDR3 is made up of 12 amino acids. Germline V gene sequence: CDR1 MNHNS, CDR2 SASEGT. The DNA of the CDR3 is TGTGCCAGCAGTCACCAATACACTGAAGCTTTCTTT. It yields the protein CASSHQYTEAFF.

This clonotype is termed medium-sized. The V and J genes are TRBV7-3 and TRBJ2-2; D possibly corresponds to TRBD1 (6 bases). This CDR3 region has 15 residues. Trimming shortened V by 4 bases and J by 7 bases, and 16 bases separated the two germline ends. The germline CDR1 and CDR2 sequences are SGHTA and FQGTGA. The CDR3 loop reads CASSSTPRGSGELFF. As DNA, the CDR3 is TGTGCCAGCAGCTCTACACCCAGGGGCAGCGGGGAGCTGTTTTTT.

By its share, this clonotype is medium-sized. This chain links TRBV28 with TRBJ1-4; D is unresolved. Trimming took 5 bases from V and 6 from J, leaving 7 bases between them. Germline lookup yields CDR1 MDHEN and CDR2 SYDVKM. The CDR3 length is 12 residues. This CDR3 reads CASSKTDEKLFF. CDR3 sequence (DNA): TGTGCCAGCAGTAAAACAGATGAAAAACTGTTTTTT.

This clonotype is termed medium-sized (0.01 to 0.1%). The rearrangement joins TRBV6-2 or TRBV6-3 to TRBJ2-7; D gene ambiguous. V lost 0 bases to trimming and J lost 7 bases, with 7 bases between them. Germline CDR1 and CDR2: MNHEY and SVGEGT. This CDR3 region has 12 residues. The CDR3 loop is CASSYSTEEQYF. CDR3 in DNA: TGTGCCAGCAGTTACTCCACGGAGGAGCAGTACTTC.

The chain is built from TRBV28 and TRBJ2-7; 8 bases agree with TRBD2. V shed 6 bases and J 3 bases; nucleotides not matched to a gene: 16. Germline V gene data show CDR1 as MDHEN and CDR2 as SYDVKM. CDR3 length equals 17 residues. This chain's CDR3 is CASSLPPGLGMNYEQYF. Here the CDR3 DNA reads TGTGCCAGCAGCTTGCCCCCGGGACTAGGTATGAACTACGAGCAGTACTTC.

In its sample, this clonotype ranks as medium-sized. The chain recombines TRBV20-1 with TRBJ1-1; no clear D gene. This CDR3 has 13 residues. Germline values: CDR1 DFQATT, CDR2 SNEGSKA (reference sequence). The V and J ends lost 7 bases and 3 bases respectively, with 15 bases between them. CDR3 in amino acids: CSGKWGRDTEAFF. The CDR3 region has the DNA TGCAGTGGGAAATGGGGTAGGGACACTGAAGCTTTCTTT.

This clonotype is medium-sized. The rearrangement uses TRBV20-1 and TRBJ1-4; D is uncertain. V gave up 3 bases and J gave up 0 bases, with 11 bases separating them. There are 15 residues in the CDR3. Germline lookup yields CDR1 DFQATT and CDR2 SNEGSKA (reference sequence). CDR3 sequence (DNA): TGCAGTGCTAGTAGGTCGGCCTCAACTAATGAAAAACTGTTTTTT. Translating gives CSASRSASTNEKLFF.

By sample share, this clonotype is medium-sized. The rearrangement uses TRBV10-3 and TRBJ1-1; 7 nucleotides match TRBD1. Germline V gene sequence: CDR1 ENHRY, CDR2 SYGVKD. V trimming: 6 bases; J trimming: 1 base; junction bases outside the gene matches: 5. This CDR3 has 14 amino acids. The CDR3, as DNA: TGTGCCATCAGACTGGGACAGCAGAACACTGAAGCTTTCTTT. Translating it yields CAIRLGQQNTEAFF.

The CDR3: CSARDRLSGPSWEQYF. CDR3 sequence (DNA): TGCAGTGCTAGAGATCGGCTTAGCGGGCCCTCCTGGGAGCAGTACTTC. The chain uses TRBV20-1 and TRBJ2-7, with TRBD2 identical over 7 bases. Germline loops: CDR1 DFQATT, CDR2 SNEGSKA (reference sequence). This CDR3 spans 16 amino acids. Trimming removed 0 bases from V and 7 bases from J; junction bases left unmatched: 15.

The chain is built from TRBV6-4 and TRBJ2-3; no clear D. The CDR3 is made up of 13 amino acids. Trimming stripped 5 bases from V and 6 bases from J, with 12 bases between. CDR1 and CDR2 from the germline V gene are MRHNA and SNTAGT. CDR3 sequence: CASSPNDVDTQYF. The CDR3 DNA follows: TGTGCCAGCAGTCCAAACGACGTGGATACGCAGTATTTT.

With regard to this clonotype: A much larger clone lies one base from this, so it may be a read error. The chain combines TRBV19 with TRBJ2-3; 11 nucleotides align to TRBD2. V gave up 8 bases and J gave up 4 bases; unmatched junction bases: 14. Germline CDR1 is LNHDA and CDR2 is SQIVND (reference sequence). There are 17 residues in the CDR3. Written as DNA, the CDR3 is TGTGCCAGTGGTACGCTCATACTAGCGGGAGACGCAGATACGCAGTATTTT. It translates to CASGTLILAGDADTQYF.

Within the sample, this clonotype is medium-sized. The chain uses TRBV13 and TRBJ1-3; D unclear. CDR3 length: 15 amino acids. Germline CDR1 reads PRHDT; CDR2 reads FYEKMQ (reference sequence). Trimming cost V 0 bases and J 0 bases, with 6 bases left between them. This CDR3 is CASSLGPSSGNTIYF. DNA for the CDR3: TGTGCCAGCAGCTTAGGCCCGAGCTCTGGAAACACCATATATTTT.

V usage is TRBV30 and J usage is TRBJ1-2; 7 nucleotides agree with TRBD1. J was trimmed by 6 bases and V by 1 base; bases with no gene match: 5. The CDR3 has 13 residues. Germline V CDR1 and CDR2: GTSNPN, SVGIG (reference sequence). CDR3 loop: CAWSGTGADGYTF. The CDR3, as DNA: TGTGCCTGGAGTGGAACAGGGGCGGATGGCTACACCTTC.

The chain carries TRBV27 and TRBJ1-2; 11 nucleotides align to TRBD1. J lost 8 bases, V lost 0 bases, and 2 bases had no gene match. Germline V gene lookup returns CDR1 MNHEY and CDR2 SMNVEV (reference sequence). The CDR3 runs to 14 residues. CDR3 coding DNA: TGTGCCAGCAGTTTATCGTGGACAGGGGGCGGCTACACCTTC. It codes for CASSLSWTGGGYTF.

This clonotype is judged medium-sized. The chain recombines TRBV5-1 with TRBJ1-4; D is unresolved. V gave up 6 bases and J gave up 1 base, with 7 bases separating them. From germline, CDR1 is SGHRS and CDR2 YFSETQ. The CDR3 consists of 13 residues. The CDR3 loop is CASTGGTNEKLFF. CDR3 nucleotide sequence: TGCGCCAGCACGGGCGGAACTAATGAAAAACTGTTTTTT.